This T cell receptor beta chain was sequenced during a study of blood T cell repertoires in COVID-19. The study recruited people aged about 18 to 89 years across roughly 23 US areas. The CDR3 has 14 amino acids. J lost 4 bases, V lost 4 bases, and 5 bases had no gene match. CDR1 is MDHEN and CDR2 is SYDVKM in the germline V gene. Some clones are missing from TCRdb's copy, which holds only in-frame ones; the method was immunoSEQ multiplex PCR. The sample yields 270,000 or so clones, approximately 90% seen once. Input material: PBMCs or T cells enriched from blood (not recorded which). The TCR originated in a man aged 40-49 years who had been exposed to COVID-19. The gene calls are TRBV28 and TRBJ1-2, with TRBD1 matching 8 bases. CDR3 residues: CASSSQGGSYGYTF. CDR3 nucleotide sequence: TGTGCCAGCAGTTCACAGGGGGGAAGCTATGGCTACACCTTC.